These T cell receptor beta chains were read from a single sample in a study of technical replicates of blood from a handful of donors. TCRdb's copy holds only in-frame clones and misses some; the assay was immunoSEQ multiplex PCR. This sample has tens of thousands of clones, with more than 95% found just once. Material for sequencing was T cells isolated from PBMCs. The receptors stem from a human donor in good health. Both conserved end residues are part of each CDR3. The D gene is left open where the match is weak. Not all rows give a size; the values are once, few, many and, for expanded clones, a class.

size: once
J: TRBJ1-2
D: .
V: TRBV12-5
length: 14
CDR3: CASGRRGGIYGYTF

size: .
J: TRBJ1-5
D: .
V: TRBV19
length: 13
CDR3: CASRPVDRQPQHF

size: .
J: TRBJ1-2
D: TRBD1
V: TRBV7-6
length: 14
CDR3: CASSLWTGPEGYTF

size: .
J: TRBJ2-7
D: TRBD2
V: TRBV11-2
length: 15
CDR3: CASSALAGRVYEQYF

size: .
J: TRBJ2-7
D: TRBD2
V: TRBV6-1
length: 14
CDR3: CASSELAGPYEQYF

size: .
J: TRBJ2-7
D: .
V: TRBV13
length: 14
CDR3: CASSPPSDSYEQYF

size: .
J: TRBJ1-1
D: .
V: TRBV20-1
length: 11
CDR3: CSVRGGTEAFF

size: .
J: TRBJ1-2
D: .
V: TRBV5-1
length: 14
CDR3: CASSLGHTNYGYTF

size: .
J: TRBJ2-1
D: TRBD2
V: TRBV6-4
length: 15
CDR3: CASSDLAGGYNEQFF

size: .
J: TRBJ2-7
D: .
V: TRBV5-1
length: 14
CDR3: CASSTGDGAYEQYF

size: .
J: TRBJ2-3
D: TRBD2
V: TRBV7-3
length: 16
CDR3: CAIIPSGGVSTDTQYF

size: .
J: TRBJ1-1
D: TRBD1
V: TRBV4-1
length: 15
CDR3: CASRYQGERNTEAFF

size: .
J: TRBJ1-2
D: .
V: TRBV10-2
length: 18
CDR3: CASSESGLTAAPVGGYTF

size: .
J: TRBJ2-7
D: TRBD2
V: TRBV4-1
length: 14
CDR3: CASSQHPAGDEQYF

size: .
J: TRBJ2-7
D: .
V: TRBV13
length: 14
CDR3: CASSLGRTDYEQYF

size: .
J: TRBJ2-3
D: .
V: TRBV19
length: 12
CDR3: CASSIGWDTQYF

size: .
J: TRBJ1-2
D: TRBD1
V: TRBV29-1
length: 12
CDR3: CSDRQGSYGYTF

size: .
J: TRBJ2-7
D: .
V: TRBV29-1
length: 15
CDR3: CSVEDTGKTVYEQYF

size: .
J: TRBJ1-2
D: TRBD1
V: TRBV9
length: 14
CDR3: CASSGQTGARGYTF

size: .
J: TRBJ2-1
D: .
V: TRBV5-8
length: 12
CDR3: CASSLGAGEQFF

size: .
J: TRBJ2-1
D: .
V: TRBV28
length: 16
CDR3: CASSFQGSLFYNEQFF

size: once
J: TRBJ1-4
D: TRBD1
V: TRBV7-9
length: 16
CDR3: CASSLVLAGGIEKLFF

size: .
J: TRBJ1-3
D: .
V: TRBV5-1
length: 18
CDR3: CASSLGGVTGRSGNTIYF

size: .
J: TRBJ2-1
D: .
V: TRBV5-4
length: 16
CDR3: CASSLDPGVSYNEQFF

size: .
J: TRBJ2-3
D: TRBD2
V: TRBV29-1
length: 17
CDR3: CSVGAGGPRSGLDTQYF

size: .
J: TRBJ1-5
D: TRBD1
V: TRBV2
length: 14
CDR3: CASSREGAVQPQHF

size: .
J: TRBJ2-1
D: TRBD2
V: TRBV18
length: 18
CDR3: CASSRERGGRSSYNEQFF

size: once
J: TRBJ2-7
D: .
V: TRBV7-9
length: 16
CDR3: CASSPRGWDSTYEQYF

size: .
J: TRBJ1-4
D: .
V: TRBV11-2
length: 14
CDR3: CASSLDRHNEKLFF

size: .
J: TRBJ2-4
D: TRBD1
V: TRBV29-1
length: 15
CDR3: CSVAKGAEAKNIQYF

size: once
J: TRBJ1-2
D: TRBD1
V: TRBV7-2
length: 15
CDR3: CASSPQGVHVYGYTF

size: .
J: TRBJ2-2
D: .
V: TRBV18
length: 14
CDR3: CASSPGWATGELFF

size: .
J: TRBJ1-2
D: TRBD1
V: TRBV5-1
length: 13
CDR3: CASSMGQGNGYTF

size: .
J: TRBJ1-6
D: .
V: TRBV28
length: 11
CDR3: CASRQYSPLHF

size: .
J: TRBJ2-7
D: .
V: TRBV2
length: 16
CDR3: CASKSLGSSNSYEQYF

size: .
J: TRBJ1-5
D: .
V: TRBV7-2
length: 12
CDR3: CASSSYNQPQHF

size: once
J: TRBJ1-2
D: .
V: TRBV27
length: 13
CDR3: CASRGASNYGYTF

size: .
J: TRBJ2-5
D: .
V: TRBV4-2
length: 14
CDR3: CASSQDASQETQYF

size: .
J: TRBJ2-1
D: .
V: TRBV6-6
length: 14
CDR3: CASWGVAGINEQFF

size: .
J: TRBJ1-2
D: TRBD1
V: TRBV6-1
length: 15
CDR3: CASSEGTGGGYGYTF

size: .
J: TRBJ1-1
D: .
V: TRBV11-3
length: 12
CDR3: CASSLEQTEAFF

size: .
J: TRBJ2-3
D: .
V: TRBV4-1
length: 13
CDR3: CASSETGVDTQYF

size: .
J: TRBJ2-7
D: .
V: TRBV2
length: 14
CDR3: CASSVYPGADEQYF

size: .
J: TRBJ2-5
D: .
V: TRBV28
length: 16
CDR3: CASANLRSGEGETQYF

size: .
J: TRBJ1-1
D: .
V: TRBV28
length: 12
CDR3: CASSLLNTEAFF

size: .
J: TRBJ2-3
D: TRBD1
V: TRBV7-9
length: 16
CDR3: CASSQGLGGLADTQYF

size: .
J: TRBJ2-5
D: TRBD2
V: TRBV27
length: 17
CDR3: CASSFGTSGGPGKTQYF

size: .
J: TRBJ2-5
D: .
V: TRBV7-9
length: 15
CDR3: CASSLSGAIQETQYF